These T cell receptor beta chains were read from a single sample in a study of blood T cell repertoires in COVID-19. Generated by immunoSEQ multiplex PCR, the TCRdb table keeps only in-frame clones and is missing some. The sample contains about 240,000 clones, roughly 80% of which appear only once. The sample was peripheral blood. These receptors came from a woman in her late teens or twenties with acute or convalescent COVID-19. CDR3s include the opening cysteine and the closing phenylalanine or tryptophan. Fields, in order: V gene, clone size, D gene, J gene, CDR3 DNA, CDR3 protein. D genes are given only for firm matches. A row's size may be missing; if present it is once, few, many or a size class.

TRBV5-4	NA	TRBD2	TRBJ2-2	TGTGCCAGCAGCTTTCATTTTGGGGCGGGAGGGCCGAACACCGGGGAGCTGTTTTTT	CASSFHFGAGGPNTGELFF
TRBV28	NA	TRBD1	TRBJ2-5	TGTGCCAGCAGACAGGGGGGAGAGACCCAGTACTTC	CASRQGGETQYF
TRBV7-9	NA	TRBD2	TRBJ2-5	TGTGCCAGCAGCCCCAAACTAGCGGGGGGACAAGAGACCCAGTACTTC	CASSPKLAGGQETQYF
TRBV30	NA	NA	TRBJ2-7	TGTGCCTGGGGGAAGAGTAACGAGCAGTACTTC	CAWGKSNEQYF
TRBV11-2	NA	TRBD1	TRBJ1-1	TGTGCCAGCAGCCCCCCCACAGGGGTCACTGAAGCTTTCTTT	CASSPPTGVTEAFF
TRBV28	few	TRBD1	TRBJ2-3	TGTGCCAGCAGTTCGACAGGGAGCACAGATACGCAGTATTTT	CASSSTGSTDTQYF
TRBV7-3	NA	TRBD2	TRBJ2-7	TGTGCCAGCAGCTCGGAGGGAGCGGGAGAGGACGAGCAGTACTTC	CASSSEGAGEDEQYF
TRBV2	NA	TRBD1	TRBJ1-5	TGTGCCAGCAGGGACAGGGAAAATAGCAATCAGCCCCAGCATTTT	CASRDRENSNQPQHF
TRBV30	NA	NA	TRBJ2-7	TGTGCCTGGACCAAATCCGGAGTTTCCTACGAGCAGTACTTC	CAWTKSGVSYEQYF
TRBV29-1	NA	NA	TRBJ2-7	TGCAGCGTTGAAGACTCGGGGGTTGGGTACGAGCAGTACTTC	CSVEDSGVGYEQYF
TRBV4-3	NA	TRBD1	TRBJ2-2	TGCGCCAGCAGTCCGACAGGGGCCGGGGAGCTGTTTTTT	CASSPTGAGELFF
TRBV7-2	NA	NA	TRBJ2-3	TGTGCCAGCAGCTTAGCGCTATCCGGGGTCGCGCAGTATTTT	CASSLALSGVAQYF
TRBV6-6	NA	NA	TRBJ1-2	TGTGCCAGCAGCCCTACGACAGGTGGAGTGAACTATGGCTACACCTTC	CASSPTTGGVNYGYTF
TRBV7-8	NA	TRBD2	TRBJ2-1	TGTGCCAGCAGGCAGGGCGGGAGCTCCTACAATGAGCAGTTCTTC	CASRQGGSSYNEQFF
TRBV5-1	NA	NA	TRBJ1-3	TGCGCCAGCAGCTTGGGGGCTAATGGAAACACCATATATTTT	CASSLGANGNTIYF
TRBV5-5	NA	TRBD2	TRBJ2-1	TGTGCCAGCAGCTTTCTAGCGGACTACAATGAGCAGTTCTTC	CASSFLADYNEQFF
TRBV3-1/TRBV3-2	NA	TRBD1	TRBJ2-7	TGTGCCAGCAGCCAAGATCCAGGGGGCGAGCAGTACTTC	CASSQDPGGEQYF
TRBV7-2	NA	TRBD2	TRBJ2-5	TGTGCCAGCCGCAGGGCGGGAGGGCATCAAGAGACCCAGTACTTC	CASRRAGGHQETQYF
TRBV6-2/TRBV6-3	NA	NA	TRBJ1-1	TGTGCCAGCAGTGGGGTGGCGGGACGGTGGAACACTGAAGCTTTCTTT	CASSGVAGRWNTEAFF
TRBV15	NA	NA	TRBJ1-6	TGTGCCACCAGCAGACAGGGGCCCTCGGATTCACCCCTCCACTTT	CATSRQGPSDSPLHF
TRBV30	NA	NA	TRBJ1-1	TGTGCCTGGAGTGTAGGCTCGGGTCTCCCGGTAAATGAAGCTTTCTTT	CAWSVGSGLPVNEAFF
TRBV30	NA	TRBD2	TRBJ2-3	TGTGCCTGGACGGCGGGAGCGGGTGATACGCAGTATTTT	CAWTAGAGDTQYF
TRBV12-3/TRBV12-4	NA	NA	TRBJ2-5	TGTGCCAGCAGTTTCTGGGGGGAAGAGACCCAGTACTTC	CASSFWGEETQYF
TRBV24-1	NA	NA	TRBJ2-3	TGTGCCACCAGTGACGAGTCCGCCACAGATACGCAGTATTTT	CATSDESATDTQYF
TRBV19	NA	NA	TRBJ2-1	TGTGCCAGTAGTACTACAGGTCTTTCCTACAATGAGCAGTTCTTC	CASSTTGLSYNEQFF
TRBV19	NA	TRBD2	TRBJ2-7	TGTGCCAGTAGTATAAGCGGGAAGGTGGGCCAATACGAGCAGTACTTC	CASSISGKVGQYEQYF
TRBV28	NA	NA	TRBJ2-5	TGTGCCAGCAGTTTATTTGTGTCCTCCCGGGAGACCCAGTACTTC	CASSLFVSSRETQYF
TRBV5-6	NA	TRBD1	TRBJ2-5	TGTGCCAGCACCCCTTCTGGACAGGGAGGAGAGACCCAGTACTTC	CASTPSGQGGETQYF
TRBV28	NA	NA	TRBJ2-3	TGTGCCAGCACCCCCCCCAGCGGGTATACGCAGTATTTT	CASTPPSGYTQYF
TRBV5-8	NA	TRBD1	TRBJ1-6	TGTGCCAGCAGCTTGAACAGGGGGAGAAATAATTCACCCCTCCACTTT	CASSLNRGRNNSPLHF
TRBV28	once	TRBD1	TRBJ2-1	TGTGCCAGCAGCTCGTCGACAGGGGGATCCTACAATGAGCAGTTCTTC	CASSSSTGGSYNEQFF
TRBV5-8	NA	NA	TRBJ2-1	TGTGCCAGCAGCTTGTTTCAGGAGCAGTTCTTC	CASSLFQEQFF
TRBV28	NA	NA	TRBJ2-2	TGTGCCAGCAGTTTTGGGGCCGGCTCCACCGGGGAGCTGTTTTTT	CASSFGAGSTGELFF
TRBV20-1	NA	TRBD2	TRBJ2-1	TGCAGTGCTAGTAGCGGGAGCCCCTACAATGAGCAGTTCTTC	CSASSGSPYNEQFF
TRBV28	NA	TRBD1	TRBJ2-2	TGTGCCAGCAGTCGCCCCACCCCCGACAGGGGGTACACCGGGGAGCTGTTTTTT	CASSRPTPDRGYTGELFF
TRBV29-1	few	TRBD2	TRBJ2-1	TGCAGCGCCTCAGGCGGTGGGGCTAGCGGCAACAATGAGCAGTTCTTC	CSASGGGASGNNEQFF
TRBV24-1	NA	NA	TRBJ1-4	TGTGCCACCAGCCAGGGTGGGGGGAATGAAAAACTGTTTTTT	CATSQGGGNEKLFF
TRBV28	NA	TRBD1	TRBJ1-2	TGTGCCAGCAGATATACAGGGGACTATGGCTACACCTTC	CASRYTGDYGYTF
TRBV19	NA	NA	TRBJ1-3	TGTGCCAGTAGTATTGTGGGCACTTACTTCTCTGGAAACACCATATATTTT	CASSIVGTYFSGNTIYF
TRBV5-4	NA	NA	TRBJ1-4	TGTGCCAGCAGCTCCCGTCGGTCGGGACAAAGTAGCTCTAATGAAAAACTGTTTTTT	CASSSRRSGQSSSNEKLFF
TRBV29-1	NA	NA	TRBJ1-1	TGCAGCGTTGGGTTGGGGGGCACTGAAGCTTTCTTT	CSVGLGGTEAFF
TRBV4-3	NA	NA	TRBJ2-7	TGCGCCAGCAGCCAAGACACTTCGGGGTACTACGAGCAGTACTTC	CASSQDTSGYYEQYF
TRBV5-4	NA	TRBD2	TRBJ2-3	TGTGCCAGCAGCTTGACTAGCGGGCGGATGGCAGATACGCAGTATTTT	CASSLTSGRMADTQYF